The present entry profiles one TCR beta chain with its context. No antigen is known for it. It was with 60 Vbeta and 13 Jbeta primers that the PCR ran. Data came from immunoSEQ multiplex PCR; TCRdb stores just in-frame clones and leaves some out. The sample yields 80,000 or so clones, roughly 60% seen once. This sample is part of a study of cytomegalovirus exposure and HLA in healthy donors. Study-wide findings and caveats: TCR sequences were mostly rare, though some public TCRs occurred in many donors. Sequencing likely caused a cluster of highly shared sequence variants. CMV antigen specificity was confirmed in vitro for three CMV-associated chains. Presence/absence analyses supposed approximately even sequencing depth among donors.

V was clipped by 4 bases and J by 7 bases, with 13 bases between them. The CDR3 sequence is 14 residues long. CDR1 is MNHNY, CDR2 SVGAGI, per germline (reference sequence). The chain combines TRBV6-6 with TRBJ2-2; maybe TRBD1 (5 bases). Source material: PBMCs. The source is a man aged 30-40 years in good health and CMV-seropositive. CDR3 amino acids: CASSSSQGVGELFF. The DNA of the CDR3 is TGTGCCAGCAGTTCATCCCAGGGCGTCGGGGAGCTGTTTTTT.